Following are 8 T cell receptor beta chains from one sample sequenced in a study of blood T cells in healthy people across ages. Together with a sample-barcoded 5' primer, a J-beta primer mix was included in a second PCR lasting about 6 to 12 cycles. In TCRdb, the 5' RACE reads were re-called with MiXCR into one record per CDR3 protein. Here the sample spans some 900,000 distinct CDR3 sequences, about 48% being singletons. Sequencing was performed on blood. The receptors come from a man in his thirties or forties in good health.

The rearrangement uses TRBV20-1 and TRBJ2-1, with 10 nucleotides matching TRBD2. This CDR3 region has 16 residues. Losses at the gene ends were 1 base for V and 4 bases for J; bases not matched to a gene: 7. Per germline, CDR1 DFQATT and CDR2 SNEGSKA (reference sequence). CDR3 coding DNA: TGCAGTGCTAGAGTTAAGGGACTAGCGCTTTACAATGAGCAGTTCTTC. Translating gives CSARVKGLALYNEQFF.

This clonotype was recorded a few times. The gene calls are TRBV6-2 or TRBV6-3 and TRBJ2-1; TRBD2 agrees at 11 bases. The CDR3 runs 17 residues. Germline values: CDR1 MNHEY, CDR2 SVGEGT. The V and J ends lost 6 bases and 3 bases, in that order; junction bases with no gene match: 10. The CDR3 region has the DNA TGTGCCAGCAGCTCCCTGTCTAGCGGGGGGCTCTACAATGAGCAGTTCTTC. Translating it yields CASSSLSSGGLYNEQFF.

This clonotype was observed at least ten times. The gene calls are TRBV20-1 and TRBJ2-7; TRBD1 agrees at 7 bases. The CDR3 has 13 residues. CDR1 is DFQATT, CDR2 SNEGSKA, per germline (reference sequence). Unmatched junction bases numbered 6, after V lost 5 bases and J lost 2 bases. CDR3 residues: CSARQQGTYEQYF. CDR3 bases: TGCAGTGCTCGCCAACAGGGGACCTACGAGCAGTACTTC.

This chain joins TRBV6-1 and TRBJ2-7, with D perhaps matching TRBD1 or TRBD2 (6 bases each). This CDR3 is 14 amino acids long. Germline V gives CDR1 MNHNS, CDR2 SASEGT. V was clipped by 0 bases and J by 3 bases, with 9 bases between them. CDR3 in DNA: TGTGCCAGCAGTGAAGCAGGGGGGAGCTACGAGCAGTACTTC. This sequence encodes CASSEAGGSYEQYF.

This clonotype was detected only a few times. One junction end does not reproduce the germline sequence, and a read error may be involved. The CDR3 protein is CASRLDYNPYEQYF. In DNA, the CDR3 is TGTGCCAGCAGATTAGACTACAATCCCTACGAGCAGTACTTC. This sequence joins TRBV12-3 or TRBV12-4 and TRBJ2-7, with D possibly being TRBD2 (5 bases). The CDR3 length is 14 residues.

In regard to this clonotype: A single base separates this from a much larger clone, so it may be a read error. V gene TRBV11-2 combines with J gene TRBJ2-1; D is undetermined. Germline V gene lookup returns CDR1 SGHAT and CDR2 FQNNGV. This CDR3 region has 17 residues. Trimming took 3 bases from V and 2 from J, leaving 17 bases between them. The CDR3 reads CASSFGPVAKTYNEQFF. CDR3 in DNA: TGTGCCAGCAGCTTCGGCCCGGTTGCGAAAACCTACAATGAGCAGTTCTTC.

This clonotype occurred a few times. The rearrangement links TRBV4-1 to TRBJ2-2; D gene ambiguous. Germline V lookup: CDR1 MGHRA, CDR2 YSYEKL. The CDR3 sequence is 15 residues long. V dropped 1 base and J dropped 2 bases, with 8 bases sitting between them. CDR3 residues: CASSQAATNTGELFF. CDR3 coding DNA: TGCGCCAGCAGCCAAGCGGCGACCAACACCGGGGAGCTGTTTTTT.

The CDR3 loop reads CASSLRATGNGAYEQYF. CDR3 coding DNA: TGCGCCAGCAGCCTAAGAGCTACAGGGAACGGGGCCTACGAGCAGTACTTC. The chain combines TRBV5-1 with TRBJ2-7; tentatively, D is TRBD1 (6 bases). Germline V lookup: CDR1 SGHRS, CDR2 YFSETQ. The CDR3 spans 17 residues. Trimming took 4 bases from V and 2 from J, leaving 22 bases between them. Based on the CDR3 plus reference TRBV5-1 and TRBJ2-7, the full variable domain is KAGVTQTPRYLIKTRGQQVTLSCSPISGHRSVSWYQQTPGQGLQFLFEYFSETQRNKGNFPGRFSGRQFSNSRSEMNVSTLELGDSALYLCASSLRATGNGAYEQYFGPGTRLTVT.